This paragraph covers one T cell receptor beta chain sequence. Its specificity is unknown. The study ran its PCR with 60 Vbeta and 13 Jbeta primers. Original processing notes: Per a later analysis, the number of unique TCR beta chains was roughly 80 million, of which 10 million to 11 million were shared. The table came from immunoSEQ multiplex PCR; TCRdb's copy has only in-frame clones and leaves some out. V, J and clone size are those of that table, while D and trimming were read from the DNA. The data show under 200,000 clones, about four fifths seen once. The data are from a study of cytomegalovirus exposure and HLA in healthy donors. General observations from the study: A later analysis found that most CMV-associated TCR beta chains appeared HLA-restricted.

The CDR3 has 14 residues. V was cut by 5 bases and J by 3 bases, with 13 bases left in between. Per the germline V gene, CDR1 is SGHTA and CDR2 is FQGNSA. The sequenced sample was PBMCs. This receptor was identified in a male donor in good health and CMV-seropositive. The V and J genes are TRBV7-2 and TRBJ1-2; the D gene is possibly TRBD1 (6 bases). Here the CDR3 reads CASSDGGRYYGYTF. In nucleotides, the CDR3 is TGTGCCAGCAGCGACGGGGGGCGTTACTATGGCTACACCTTC. The whole variable domain, remainder taken from reference TRBV7-2 and TRBJ1-2, is GAGVSQSPSNKVTEKGKDVELRCDPISGHTALYWYRQSLGQGLEFLIYFQGNSAPDKSGLPSDRFSAERTGGSVSTLTIQRTQQEDSAVYLCASSDGGRYYGYTFGSGTRLTVV.